Below, one TCR beta chain is given with its context. Data came from immunoSEQ multiplex PCR; TCRdb stores just in-frame clones and leaves some out. The sample lists fewer than 350,000 clones, approximately 91% seen once, with roughly 5% in the top ten. The sample comes from a study of blood T cell repertoires in COVID-19. The V end lost 7 bases, the J end lost 1 base, and 18 bases lay between the germline ends. The CDR3 spans 16 residues. CDR1 and CDR2 (germline): MNHEY, SMNVEV (reference sequence). The V gene is TRBV27, the J gene TRBJ2-3; no reliable D call. Material for sequencing was PBMCs or T cells enriched from blood (not recorded which). This sequence originates from a man in his 60s who had recovered from COVID-19. DNA of the CDR3: TGTGCCAGCAAACTCGAGTCCTCTCGGGGCACAGATACGCAGTATTTT. Amino acids: CASKLESSRGTDTQYF.